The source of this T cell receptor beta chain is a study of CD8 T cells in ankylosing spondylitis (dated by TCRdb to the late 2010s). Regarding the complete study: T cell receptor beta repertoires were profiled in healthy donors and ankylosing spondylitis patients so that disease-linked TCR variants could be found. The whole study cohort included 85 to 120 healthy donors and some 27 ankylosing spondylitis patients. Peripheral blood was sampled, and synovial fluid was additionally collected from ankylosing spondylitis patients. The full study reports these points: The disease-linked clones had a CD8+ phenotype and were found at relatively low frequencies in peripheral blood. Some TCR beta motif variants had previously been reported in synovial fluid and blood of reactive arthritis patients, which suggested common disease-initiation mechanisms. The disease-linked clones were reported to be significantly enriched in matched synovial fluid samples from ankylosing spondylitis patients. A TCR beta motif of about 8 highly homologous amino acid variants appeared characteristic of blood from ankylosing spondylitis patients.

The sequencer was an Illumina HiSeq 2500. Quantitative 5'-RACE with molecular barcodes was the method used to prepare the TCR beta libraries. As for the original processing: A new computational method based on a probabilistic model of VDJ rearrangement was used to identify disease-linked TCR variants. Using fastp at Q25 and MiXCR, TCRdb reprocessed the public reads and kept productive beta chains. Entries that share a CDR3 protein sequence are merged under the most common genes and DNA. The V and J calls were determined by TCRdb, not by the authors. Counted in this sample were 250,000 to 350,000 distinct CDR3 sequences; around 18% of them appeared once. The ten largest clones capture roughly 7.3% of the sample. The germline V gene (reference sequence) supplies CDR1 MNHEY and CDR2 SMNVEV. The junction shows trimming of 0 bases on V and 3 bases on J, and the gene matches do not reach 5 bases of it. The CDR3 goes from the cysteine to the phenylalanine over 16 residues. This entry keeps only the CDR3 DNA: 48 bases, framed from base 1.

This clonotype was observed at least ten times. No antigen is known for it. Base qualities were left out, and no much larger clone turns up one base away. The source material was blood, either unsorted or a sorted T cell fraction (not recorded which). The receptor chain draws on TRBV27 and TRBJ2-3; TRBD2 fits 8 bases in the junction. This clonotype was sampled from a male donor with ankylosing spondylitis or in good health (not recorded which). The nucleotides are TGTGCCAGCAGTTTATCGGGGACTAGAGAAACAGATACGCAGTATTTT. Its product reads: CASSLSGTRETDTQYF.